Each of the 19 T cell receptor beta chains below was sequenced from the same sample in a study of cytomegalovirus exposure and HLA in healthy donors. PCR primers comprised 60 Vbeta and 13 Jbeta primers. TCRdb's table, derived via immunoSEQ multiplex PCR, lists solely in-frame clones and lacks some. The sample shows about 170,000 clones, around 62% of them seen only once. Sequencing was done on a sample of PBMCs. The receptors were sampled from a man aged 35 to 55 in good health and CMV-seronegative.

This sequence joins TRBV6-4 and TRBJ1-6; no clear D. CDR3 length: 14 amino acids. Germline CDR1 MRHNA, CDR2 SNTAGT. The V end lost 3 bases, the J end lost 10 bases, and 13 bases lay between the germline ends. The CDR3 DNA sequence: TGTGCCAGCAGTGAGGAGGGAGAGGGCTCACCCCTCCACTTT. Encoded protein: CASSEEGEGSPLHF.

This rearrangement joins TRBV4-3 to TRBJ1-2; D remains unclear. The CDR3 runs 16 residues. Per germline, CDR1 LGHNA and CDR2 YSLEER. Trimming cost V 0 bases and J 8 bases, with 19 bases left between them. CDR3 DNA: TGCGCCAGCAGCCAAGATCGAGGCCAGCCGATCGGGGGCTACACCTTC. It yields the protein CASSQDRGQPIGGYTF.

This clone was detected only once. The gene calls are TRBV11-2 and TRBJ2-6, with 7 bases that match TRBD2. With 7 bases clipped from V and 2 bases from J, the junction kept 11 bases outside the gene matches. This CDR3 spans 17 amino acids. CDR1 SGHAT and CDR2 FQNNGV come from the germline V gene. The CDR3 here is CASTTLGGKAGANVLTF. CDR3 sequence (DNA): TGTGCCAGCACCACGTTGGGAGGGAAGGCTGGGGCCAACGTCCTGACTTTC.

As DNA, the CDR3 is TGTGCCAGCAGTGATGGGCGGGGGTGGGCGGGGGAAGAGACCCAGTACTTC. Amino acid sequence: CASSDGRGWAGEETQYF. The chain carries TRBV2 and TRBJ2-5, with 7 bases identical to TRBD2. The CDR3 runs to 17 residues. V was pared by 3 bases and J by 3 bases, with 13 bases of the junction left unmatched. CDR1 and CDR2 from the germline V gene are SNHLY and FYNNEI.

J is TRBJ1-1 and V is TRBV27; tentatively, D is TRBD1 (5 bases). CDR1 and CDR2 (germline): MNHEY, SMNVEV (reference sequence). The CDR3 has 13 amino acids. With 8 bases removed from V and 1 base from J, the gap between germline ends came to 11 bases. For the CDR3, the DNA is TGTGCCAGCCATAGCAGGGCGAACACTGAAGCTTTCTTT. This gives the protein CASHSRANTEAFF.

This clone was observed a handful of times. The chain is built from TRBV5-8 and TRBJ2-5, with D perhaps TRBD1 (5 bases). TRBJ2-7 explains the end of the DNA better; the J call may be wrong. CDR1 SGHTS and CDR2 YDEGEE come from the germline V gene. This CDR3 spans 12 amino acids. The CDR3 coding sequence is TGTGCCAGCAGCGGAACAGGATACGAGCAGTACTTC. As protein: CASSGTGYEQYF.

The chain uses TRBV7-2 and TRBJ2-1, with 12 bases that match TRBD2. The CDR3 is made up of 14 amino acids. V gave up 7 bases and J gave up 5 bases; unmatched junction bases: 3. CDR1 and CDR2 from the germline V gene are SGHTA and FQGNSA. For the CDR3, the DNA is TGTGCCAGCACCCTAGCGGGGGGGAACAATGAGCAGTTCTTC. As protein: CASTLAGGNNEQFF.

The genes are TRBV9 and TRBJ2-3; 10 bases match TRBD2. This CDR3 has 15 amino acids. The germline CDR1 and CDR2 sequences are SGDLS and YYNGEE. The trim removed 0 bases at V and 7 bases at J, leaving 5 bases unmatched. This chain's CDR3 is CASSVGSGGAYTQYF. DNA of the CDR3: TGTGCCAGCAGCGTAGGGAGCGGGGGGGCATATACGCAGTATTTT.

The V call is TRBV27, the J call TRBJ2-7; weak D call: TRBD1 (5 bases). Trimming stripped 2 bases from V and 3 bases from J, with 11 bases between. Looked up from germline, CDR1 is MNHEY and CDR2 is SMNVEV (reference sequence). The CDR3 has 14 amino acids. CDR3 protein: CASSLSRDGYEQYF. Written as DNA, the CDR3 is TGTGCCAGCAGTTTAAGCAGGGATGGCTACGAGCAGTACTTC.

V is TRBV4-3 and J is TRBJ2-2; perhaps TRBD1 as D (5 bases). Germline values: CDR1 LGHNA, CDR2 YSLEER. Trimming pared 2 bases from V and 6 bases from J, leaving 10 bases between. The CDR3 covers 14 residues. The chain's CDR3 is CASSQQGRAGELFF. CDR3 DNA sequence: TGCGCCAGCAGCCAACAGGGTAGGGCCGGGGAGCTGTTTTTT.

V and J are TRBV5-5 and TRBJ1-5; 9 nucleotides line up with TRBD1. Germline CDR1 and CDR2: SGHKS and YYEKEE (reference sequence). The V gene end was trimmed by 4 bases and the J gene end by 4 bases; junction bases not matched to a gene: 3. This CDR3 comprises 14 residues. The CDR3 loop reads CASSMGTGNQPQHF. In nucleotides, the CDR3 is TGTGCCAGCAGCATGGGGACAGGGAATCAGCCCCAGCATTTT.

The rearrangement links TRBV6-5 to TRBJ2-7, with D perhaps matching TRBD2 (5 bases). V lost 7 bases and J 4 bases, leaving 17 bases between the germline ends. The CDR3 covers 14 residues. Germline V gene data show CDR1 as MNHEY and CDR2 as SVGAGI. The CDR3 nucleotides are TGTGCCAGCAAAAGGCAAACTGGGGAGTACGAGCAGTACTTC. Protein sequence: CASKRQTGEYEQYF.

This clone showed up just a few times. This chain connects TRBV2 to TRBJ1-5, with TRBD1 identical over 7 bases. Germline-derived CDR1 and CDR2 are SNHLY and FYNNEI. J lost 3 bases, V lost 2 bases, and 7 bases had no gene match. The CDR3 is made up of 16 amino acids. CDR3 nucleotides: TGTGCCAGCAGTGAACGGCGGGACAGAAACAATCAGCCCCAGCATTTT. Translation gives CASSERRDRNNQPQHF.

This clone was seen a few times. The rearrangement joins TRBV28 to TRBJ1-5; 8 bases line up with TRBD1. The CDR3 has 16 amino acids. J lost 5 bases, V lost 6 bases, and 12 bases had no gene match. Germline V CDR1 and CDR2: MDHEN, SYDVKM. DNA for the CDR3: TGTGCCAGCAGCTCGACCAGACAGGGGCCGGATCAGCCCCAGCATTTT. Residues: CASSSTRQGPDQPQHF. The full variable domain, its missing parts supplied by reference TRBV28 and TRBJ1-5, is DVKVTQSSRYLVKRTGEKVFLECVQDMDHENMFWYRQDPGLGLRLIYFSYDVKMKEKGDIPEGYSVSREKKERFSLILESASTNQTSMYLCASSSTRQGPDQPQHFGDGTRLSIL.

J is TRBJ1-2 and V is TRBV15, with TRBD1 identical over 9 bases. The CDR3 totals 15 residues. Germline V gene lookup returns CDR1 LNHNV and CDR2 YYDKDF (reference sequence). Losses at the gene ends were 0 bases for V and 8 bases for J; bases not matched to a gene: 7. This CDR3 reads CATSRDWGTGTGYTF. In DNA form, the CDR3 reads TGTGCCACCAGCAGAGATTGGGGGACAGGGACGGGCTACACCTTC.

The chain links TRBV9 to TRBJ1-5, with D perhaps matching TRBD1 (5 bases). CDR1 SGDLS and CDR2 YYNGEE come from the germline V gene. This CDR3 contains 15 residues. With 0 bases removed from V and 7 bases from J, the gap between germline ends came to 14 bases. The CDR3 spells CASSVGSSGDQPQHF. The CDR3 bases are TGTGCCAGCAGCGTAGGATCTTCGGGGGACCAGCCCCAGCATTTT.

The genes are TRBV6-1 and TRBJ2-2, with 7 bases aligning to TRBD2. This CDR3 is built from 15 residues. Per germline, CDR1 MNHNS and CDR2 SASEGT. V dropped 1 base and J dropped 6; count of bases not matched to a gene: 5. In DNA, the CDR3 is TGTGCCAGCAGTGAAGAGCGGGGTATCGCCGGGGAGCTGTTTTTT. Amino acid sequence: CASSEERGIAGELFF.

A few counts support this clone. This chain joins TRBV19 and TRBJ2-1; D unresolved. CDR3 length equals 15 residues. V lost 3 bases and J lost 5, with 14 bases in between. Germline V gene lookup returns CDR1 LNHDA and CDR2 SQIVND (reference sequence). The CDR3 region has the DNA TGTGCCAGTAGTATCTCGAGTAGTGGTCACAATGAGCAGTTCTTC. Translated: CASSISSSGHNEQFF.

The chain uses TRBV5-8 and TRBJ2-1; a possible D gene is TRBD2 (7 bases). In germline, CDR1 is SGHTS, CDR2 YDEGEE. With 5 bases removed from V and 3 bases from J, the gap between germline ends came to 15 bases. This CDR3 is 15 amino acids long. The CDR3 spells CASSFRGGNYNEQFF. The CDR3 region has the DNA TGTGCCAGCAGTTTTAGGGGGGGTAACTACAATGAGCAGTTCTTC.